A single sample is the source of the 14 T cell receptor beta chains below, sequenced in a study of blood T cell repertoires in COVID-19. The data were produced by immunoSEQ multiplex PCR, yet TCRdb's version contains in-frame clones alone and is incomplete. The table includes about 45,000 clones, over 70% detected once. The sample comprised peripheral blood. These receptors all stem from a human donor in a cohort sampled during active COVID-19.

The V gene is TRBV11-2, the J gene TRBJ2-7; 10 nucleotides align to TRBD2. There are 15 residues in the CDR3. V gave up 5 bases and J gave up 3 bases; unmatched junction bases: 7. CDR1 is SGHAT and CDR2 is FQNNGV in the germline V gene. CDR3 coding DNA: TGTGCCAGCAGCCCCGTCCGGACTAGCGGCTACGAGCAGTACTTC. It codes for CASSPVRTSGYEQYF.

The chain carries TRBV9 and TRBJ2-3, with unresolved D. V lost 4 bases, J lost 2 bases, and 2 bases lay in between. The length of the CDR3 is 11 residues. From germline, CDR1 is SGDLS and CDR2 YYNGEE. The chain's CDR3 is CASSYTDTQYF. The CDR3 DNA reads TGTGCCAGCAGCTACACAGATACGCAGTATTTT.

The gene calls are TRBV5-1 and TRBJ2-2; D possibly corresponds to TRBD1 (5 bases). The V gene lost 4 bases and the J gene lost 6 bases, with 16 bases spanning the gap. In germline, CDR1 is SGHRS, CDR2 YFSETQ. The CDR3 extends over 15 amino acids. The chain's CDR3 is CASSPGTLGPGELFF. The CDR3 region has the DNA TGCGCCAGCAGCCCGGGCACCTTGGGGCCCGGGGAGCTGTTTTTT.

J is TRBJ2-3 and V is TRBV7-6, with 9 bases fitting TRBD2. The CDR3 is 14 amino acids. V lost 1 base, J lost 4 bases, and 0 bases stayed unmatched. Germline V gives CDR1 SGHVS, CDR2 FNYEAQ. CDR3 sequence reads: CASSLGGGADTQYF. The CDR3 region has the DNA TGTGCCAGCAGCTTAGGCGGGGGGGCAGATACGCAGTATTTT.

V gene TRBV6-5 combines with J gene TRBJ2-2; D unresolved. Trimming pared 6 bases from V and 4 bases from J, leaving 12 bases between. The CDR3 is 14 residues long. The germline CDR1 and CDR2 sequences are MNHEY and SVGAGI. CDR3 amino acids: CASRSLASTGELFF. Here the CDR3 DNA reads TGTGCCAGCAGATCATTAGCCTCCACCGGGGAGCTGTTTTTT.

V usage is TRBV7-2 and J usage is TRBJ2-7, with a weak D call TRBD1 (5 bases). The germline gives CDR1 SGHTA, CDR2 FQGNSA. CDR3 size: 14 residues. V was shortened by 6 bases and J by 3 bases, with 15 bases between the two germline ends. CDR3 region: CASRPPTASYEQYF. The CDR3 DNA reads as TGTGCCAGCAGGCCCCCGACAGCAAGCTACGAGCAGTACTTC.

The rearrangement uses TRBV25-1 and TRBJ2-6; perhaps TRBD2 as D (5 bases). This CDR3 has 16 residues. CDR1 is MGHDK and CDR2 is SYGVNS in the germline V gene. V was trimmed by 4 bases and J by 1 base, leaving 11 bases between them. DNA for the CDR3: TGTGCCAGCAGTGGGGCGGCGGGTTCTGGGGCCAACGTCCTGACTTTC. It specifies CASSGAAGSGANVLTF.

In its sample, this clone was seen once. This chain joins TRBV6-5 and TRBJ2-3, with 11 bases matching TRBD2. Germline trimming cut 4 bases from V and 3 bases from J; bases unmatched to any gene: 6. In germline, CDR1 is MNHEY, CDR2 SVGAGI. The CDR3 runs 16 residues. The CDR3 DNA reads TGTGCCAGCAGTTTTATAGCGGGAGGGCCTACAGATACGCAGTATTTT. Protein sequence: CASSFIAGGPTDTQYF.

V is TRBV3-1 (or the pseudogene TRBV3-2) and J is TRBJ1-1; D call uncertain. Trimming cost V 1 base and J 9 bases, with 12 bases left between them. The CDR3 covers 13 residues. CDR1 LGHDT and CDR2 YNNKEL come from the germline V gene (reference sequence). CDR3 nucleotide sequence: TGTGCCAGCAGCCAAGTGGCCGGGTTGAAAGCTTTCTTT. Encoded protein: CASSQVAGLKAFF.

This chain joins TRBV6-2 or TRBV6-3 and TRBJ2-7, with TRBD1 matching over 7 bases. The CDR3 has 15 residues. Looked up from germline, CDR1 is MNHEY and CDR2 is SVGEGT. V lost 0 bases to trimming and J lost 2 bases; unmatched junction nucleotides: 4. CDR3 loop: CASSYSPQGAYEQYF. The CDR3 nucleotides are TGTGCCAGCAGTTACTCCCCCCAGGGGGCCTACGAGCAGTACTTC.

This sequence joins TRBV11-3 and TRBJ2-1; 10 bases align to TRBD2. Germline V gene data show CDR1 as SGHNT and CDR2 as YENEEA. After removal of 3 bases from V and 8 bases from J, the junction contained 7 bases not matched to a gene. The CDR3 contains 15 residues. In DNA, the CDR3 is TGTGCCAGCAGCTTCGGGGTAGCGGGAGGCCATGAGCAGTTCTTC. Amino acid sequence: CASSFGVAGGHEQFF.

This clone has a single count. CDR3 protein: CASSKGTSGHNEQFF. The DNA for the CDR3 is TGTGCCAGCAGCAAAGGGACTAGCGGCCACAATGAGCAGTTCTTC. This sequence joins TRBV27 and TRBJ2-1, with 11 bases fitting TRBD2. This CDR3 region has 15 residues. V lost 6 bases, J lost 5 bases, and 6 bases stayed unmatched. Germline V gives CDR1 MNHEY, CDR2 SMNVEV (reference sequence).

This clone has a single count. The CDR3 DNA reads TGTGCCAGCACCTTTAAGACTAGCGGGAGGCCCTACAATGAGCAGTTCTTC. Its protein is CASTFKTSGRPYNEQFF. This chain connects TRBV5-6 to TRBJ2-1; TRBD2 aligns across 13 bases. In germline, CDR1 is SGHDT, CDR2 YYEEEE. The ends lost 6 bases at V and 2 bases at J; junction bases unmatched: 8. The CDR3 has 17 amino acids.

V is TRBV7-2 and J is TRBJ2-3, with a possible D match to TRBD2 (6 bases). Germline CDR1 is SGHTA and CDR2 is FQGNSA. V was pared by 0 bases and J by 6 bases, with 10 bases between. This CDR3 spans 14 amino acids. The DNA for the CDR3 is TGTGCCAGCAGCTTAGCGTTAGCGGCCGATACGCAGTATTTT. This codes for CASSLALAADTQYF.